The present T cell receptor (beta chain) was sequenced within a study of T cells expressing NK-cell markers (dated by TCRdb to the early 2020s). As for the study more broadly: Eight donors provided sorted CD3+CD56+NKG2C+, CD3+CD56+NKG2C- and CD3+CD56-NKG2C+ T-cell subsets, whose TCR beta-chain repertoires were profiled. The eight sequenced donors were randomly selected healthy volunteers, three men and five women. Of the eight sequenced donors, seven were found to be HCMV-seropositive and one was found to be HCMV-seronegative. Illumina HiSeq 2000/2500, MiSeq or NextSeq was used to sequence libraries as 2 x 150 bp reads. Overall study results and their limits: Those dominant clonotypes were again the most abundant among CD3+CD56-NKG2C+ cells in several donors, at roughly 25-65%. Whether the expanded NKG2C-expressing T cell clones were specific for HCMV antigens remained unclear. In six donors, the dominant CD3+CD56+NKG2C+ clonotypes ranked among the top 10 CD8+ clonotypes, making up about 1.0-7.5% of CD8+ T cells.

TCRdb shows the sequencer as Illumina HiSeq 2000. TCR beta cDNA libraries were prepared using 5'RACE template switching, which introduced a universal primer site and unique molecular identifiers. Priming for cDNA synthesis came from the TCR beta constant segment, and two successive PCR amplification steps followed. The study's own analysis went as follows. MIGEC was used to demultiplex reads and group the reads by UMI, and MiTCR was used to assemble and quantify clonotypes. To exclude erroneous sequences, only TCR cDNA sequences supported by at least two reads were retained. The tcR package was used for downstream repertoire analysis, and clonotypes were matched between fractions using CDR3 nucleotide sequence together with V segment. VDJmatch was used to annotate antigen specificity against VDJdb, with one amino acid substitution in CDR3 permitted. TCRdb reprocessed the raw reads; every CDR3 protein sequence is a single record, and DNA is not supplied. It is TCRdb's table, rather than the study itself, that gives the V and J calls and clone size. This sample's table carries over 350,000 distinct CDR3 sequences. The top ten clonotypes cover about 10% of the sample.

From the cysteine up to the phenylalanine, the CDR3 has a length of 15 residues. No DNA is given. The germline V gene encodes CDR1 SGHRS and CDR2 YFSETQ. A remark on this clonotype: No cognate antigen has been identified for it.

To determine HCMV serostatus, a commercial ELISA kit was used to detect HCMV-specific IgG in serum. Ficoll density gradient centrifugation was used to isolate peripheral blood mononuclear cells from blood. The chain links TRBV5-1 with TRBJ2-2; checking the TCRdb D call of TRBD2 is not possible without DNA. Sequenced material: blood T cells: a sorted CD56 or NKG2C T cell subset, CD4+ or CD8+ T cells, or bulk PBMC T cells (not recorded which). This sequence was found in a woman between 45 and 60 years old in good health. Donor details come from another sample of the same person, matched by shared clones. The CDR3 corresponds to CASSSLAGGAGELFF.